One sample yielded the 24 T cell receptor beta chains listed below, sequenced in a study of blood T cell repertoires in COVID-19. The protocol was immunoSEQ multiplex PCR, while the TCRdb copy is restricted to in-frame clones and leaves out a portion. The top ten clones hold 20% of a sample with some 80,000 clones, over 60% of them seen once. Sequencing used peripheral blood. These receptors originate from a woman of 80 years or more with active or convalescent COVID-19.

The chain has TRBV28 and TRBJ1-5, with TRBD1 matching 8 bases. With V trimmed by 7 bases and J by 7 bases, 3 bases remained unmatched. CDR1 is MDHEN, CDR2 SYDVKM, per germline. The CDR3 extends over 12 amino acids. The CDR3 coding sequence is TGTGCCAGCACAGGGGGCCGGCAGCCCCAGCATTTT. The encoded protein is CASTGGRQPQHF.

This chain connects TRBV6-5 to TRBJ2-7, with TRBD2 matching 8 bases. The ends lost 2 bases at V and 3 bases at J; junction bases unmatched: 6. This CDR3 has 15 amino acids. The germline V gene has CDR1 MNHEY and CDR2 SVGAGI. The CDR3 bases are TGTGCCAGCAGTTACAGCGGGGGCGGCCTCTACGAGCAGTACTTC. Encoded protein: CASSYSGGGLYEQYF.

This chain links TRBV7-3 with TRBJ2-7; 9 bases map to TRBD1. J gave up 3 bases and V 3 bases, and 0 bases lay outside the gene matches. The CDR3 sequence is 13 residues long. Germline CDR1 reads SGHTA; CDR2 reads FQGTGA. CDR3 bases: TGTGCCAGCAGCTTGACAGGGGGCTACGAGCAGTACTTC. Its translation: CASSLTGGYEQYF.

The V call is TRBV5-1, the J call TRBJ1-1, with 8 positions matching TRBD1. Germline CDR1 is SGHRS and CDR2 is YFSETQ. The CDR3 is made up of 17 amino acids. Trimming took 2 bases from V and 1 from J; bases not matched to a gene: 10. The CDR3 DNA reads TGCGCCAGCAGCTTACGGCAGGGGGCGGCGGAGAACACTGAAGCTTTCTTT. Translating it yields CASSLRQGAAENTEAFF.

The chain has TRBV6-5 and TRBJ2-3; 10 bases agree with TRBD1. CDR3 length equals 14 residues. Germline trimming cut 6 bases from V and 3 bases from J; bases unmatched to any gene: 3. Germline assignment: CDR1 MNHEY and CDR2 SVGAGI. The CDR3, as DNA: TGTGCCAGCAGAGGGACAGGGGAGACAGATACGCAGTATTTT. Protein sequence: CASRGTGETDTQYF.

The V gene is TRBV9, the J gene TRBJ1-3; D gene ambiguous. Trimming shortened V by 3 bases and J by 6 bases, and 16 bases separated the two germline ends. This CDR3 has 15 residues. Looked up from germline, CDR1 is SGDLS and CDR2 is YYNGEE. The CDR3 reads CASSDQMELVNTIYF. In DNA, the CDR3 is TGTGCCAGCAGCGACCAGATGGAGTTGGTAAACACCATATATTTT.

This clone was found once. The gene calls are TRBV29-1 and TRBJ1-4; D call uncertain. Trimming left V 7 bases short and J 4 bases short, with 4 bases between. Germline lookup yields CDR1 SQVTM and CDR2 ANQGSEA. The CDR3 sequence is 10 residues long. The CDR3 protein is CSARNEKLFF. The CDR3 region has the DNA TGCAGCGCCCGTAATGAAAAACTGTTTTTT.

This clone was found once. The V gene is TRBV5-1, the J gene TRBJ1-1; D possibly corresponds to TRBD1 (6 bases). V dropped 5 bases and J dropped 2 bases, with 16 bases sitting between them. CDR1 and CDR2 (germline): SGHRS, YFSETQ. This CDR3 contains 15 residues. The CDR3 DNA is TGCGCCAGCAGGATAGGGGGGGCGGGTAACACTGAAGCTTTCTTT. Translating gives CASRIGGAGNTEAFF.

The V and J genes are TRBV19 and TRBJ1-4, with 7 nucleotides matching TRBD1. Germline V gene data show CDR1 as LNHDA and CDR2 as SQIVND (reference sequence). J was trimmed by 8 bases and V by 6 bases; bases with no gene match: 9. The CDR3 is 14 amino acids. CDR3 region: CASSPTGKGEKLFF. CDR3 nucleotides: TGTGCCAGTAGCCCGACAGGGAAGGGCGAAAAACTGTTTTTT.

The chain employs TRBV7-2 and TRBJ1-2; the D gene is possibly TRBD1 (5 bases). V lost 6 bases and J lost 3, with 8 bases in between. This CDR3 is built from 12 residues. Germline V gives CDR1 SGHTA, CDR2 FQGNSA. CDR3 in amino acids: CASSKGDYGYTF. The CDR3 bases are TGTGCCAGCAGTAAAGGGGACTATGGCTACACCTTC.

This chain uses TRBV6-5 with TRBJ2-1; TRBD2 matches at 11 bases. J gave up 6 bases and V 3 bases, and 1 base lay outside the gene matches. Germline CDR1 MNHEY, CDR2 SVGAGI. This CDR3 region has 14 residues. The CDR3, as DNA: TGTGCCAGCAGTTATGGGACTAGCGGCAATGAGCAGTTCTTC. It yields the protein CASSYGTSGNEQFF.

V and J are TRBV11-2 and TRBJ1-3; D uncertain. CDR3 size: 14 residues. Germline-derived CDR1 and CDR2 are SGHAT and FQNNGV. V lost 5 bases, J lost 1 base, and 9 bases lay in between. The CDR3 DNA reads TGTGCCAGCAGCCTAGGAGTATCTGGAAACACCATATATTTT. Protein sequence: CASSLGVSGNTIYF.

V usage is TRBV2 and J usage is TRBJ1-6; D unclear. V was pared by 8 bases and J by 6 bases, with 17 bases between. The CDR3 contains 15 residues. Germline V gene sequence: CDR1 SNHLY, CDR2 FYNNEI. The CDR3 DNA sequence: TGTGCCAGCCTGCGCGGCTTCTTTTCTAATTCACCCCTCCACTTT. It translates to CASLRGFFSNSPLHF.

This clone appeared a few times. The genes are TRBV6-6 and TRBJ2-3, with 9 bases identical to TRBD2. The CDR3 covers 16 residues. Trimming removed 7 bases from V and 2 bases from J; junction bases left unmatched: 10. CDR1 MNHNY and CDR2 SVGAGI come from the germline V gene (reference sequence). CDR3 sequence reads: CASIAGRGGVTDTQYF. CDR3 sequence (DNA): TGTGCCAGCATCGCAGGGCGGGGGGGCGTCACAGATACGCAGTATTTT.

The gene calls are TRBV28 and TRBJ2-1; 10 bases fit TRBD2. The length of the CDR3 is 15 residues. Germline-derived CDR1 and CDR2 are MDHEN and SYDVKM. The V gene end was trimmed by 5 bases and the J gene end by 3 bases; junction bases not matched to a gene: 4. The CDR3 DNA is TGTGCCAGCAGTCCAACTAGCGGGGTCTACAATGAGCAGTTCTTC. Amino acid sequence: CASSPTSGVYNEQFF.

The CDR3 is CASSQDRASGNYGYTF. The CDR3 DNA is TGTGCCAGCAGCCAAGATCGGGCCTCGGGAAACTATGGCTACACCTTC. The chain carries TRBV3-1 (or the pseudogene TRBV3-2) and TRBJ1-2, with D unclear. This CDR3 contains 16 residues. Between the trimmed V and J ends, which lost 0 bases and 2 bases, there was a span of 13 bases. Per the germline V gene, CDR1 is LGHDT and CDR2 is YNNKEL (reference sequence).

Remarks on this clone: Other DNA sequences in the sample encode the same CDR3. The V gene is TRBV6-5, the J gene TRBJ2-5, with 14 bases fitting TRBD2. Germline values: CDR1 MNHEY, CDR2 SVGAGI. CDR3 length equals 16 residues. With 0 bases clipped from V and 4 bases from J, the junction kept 1 base outside the gene matches. The CDR3: CASSYSGTSGGETQYF. CDR3 nucleotide sequence: TGTGCCAGCAGTTACTCGGGGACTAGCGGGGGAGAGACCCAGTACTTC.

The chain carries TRBV6-5 and TRBJ2-5; possibly TRBD1 for D (5 bases). The V end was cut by 7 bases, the J end by 6 bases, with 21 bases between. From germline, CDR1 is MNHEY and CDR2 SVGAGI. The CDR3 is 15 amino acids. CDR3 in DNA: TGTGCCAGCAAAGGTGGTGGGGCAGTCACACAGACCCAGTACTTC. Translated, it gives CASKGGGAVTQTQYF.

This clone showed up just a few times. The chain combines TRBV29-1 with TRBJ2-7; a weak D match, TRBD2 (5 bases). Germline V CDR1 and CDR2: SQVTM, ANQGSEA. The CDR3 has 12 amino acids. The ends were cut back, 3 bases at V and 5 bases at J, with 11 bases in the middle. CDR3 sequence reads: CSVETAGDEQYF. For the CDR3, the DNA is TGCAGCGTTGAGACGGCCGGGGACGAGCAGTACTTC.

The chain couples TRBV24-1 to TRBJ2-3; 9 bases are shared with TRBD1. The CDR3 runs 16 residues. In germline, CDR1 is KGHDR, CDR2 SFDVKD. V shed 2 bases, J shed 5 bases, and the junction held 7 bases outside the gene matches. The CDR3 is CATSDSGQGSIDTQYF. CDR3 nucleotide sequence: TGTGCCACCAGTGATTCGGGACAGGGATCAATAGATACGCAGTATTTT.

The V gene is TRBV2, the J gene TRBJ2-3; 7 bases fit TRBD1. The CDR3 extends over 14 amino acids. Trimming took 5 bases from V and 5 from J; bases not matched to a gene: 7. Per the germline V gene, CDR1 is SNHLY and CDR2 is FYNNEI. CDR3 sequence (DNA): TGTGCCAGCAGTAGGGGGCGGGTAGGAGATACGCAGTATTTT. Its translation: CASSRGRVGDTQYF.

The chain uses TRBV10-3 and TRBJ1-1, with TRBD1 identical over 10 bases. This CDR3 is built from 14 residues. Germline CDR1 is ENHRY and CDR2 is SYGVKD. V lost 6 bases, J lost 5 bases, and 6 bases stayed unmatched. The chain's CDR3 is CAIRQGQGVTEAFF. The CDR3 DNA sequence: TGTGCCATCAGACAAGGACAGGGGGTTACTGAAGCTTTCTTT.

CDR3 residues: CASSIDRADTQYF. The CDR3 DNA reads TGTGCCAGCAGTATAGACAGGGCAGATACGCAGTATTTT. The rearrangement joins TRBV5-4 to TRBJ2-3; 7 positions agree with TRBD1. Germline V gene data show CDR1 as SGHNT and CDR2 as YYREEE (reference sequence). The CDR3 runs to 13 residues. Losses at the gene ends were 5 bases for V and 4 bases for J; bases not matched to a gene: 4.

The J gene is TRBJ2-1, the V gene TRBV6-6; 7 nucleotides match TRBD1. CDR3 length: 15 amino acids. V trimming: 6 bases; J trimming: 0 bases; junction bases outside the gene matches: 5. CDR1 MNHNY and CDR2 SVGAGI come from the germline V gene (reference sequence). The CDR3 reads CASSPGQRSYNEQFF. CDR3 bases: TGTGCCAGCAGCCCGGGACAGCGCTCCTACAATGAGCAGTTCTTC.